Presented here are 11 T cell receptor beta chains from one specimen sequenced in a study of T-cell reconstitution after alpha-beta-depleted transplantation in children. Unique molecular identifiers were incorporated during preparation of the TCRbeta library. Using its own MiXCR run on the PCR reads, TCRdb lists one record per CDR3 protein. This sample has over 200,000 distinct CDR3 sequences, with more than 15% found just once. The specimen comprised PBMCs, mostly from graft donor cells, sampled 360 days after TCRalphabeta/CD19-depleted stem cell transplant. The receptors here all came from a male patient aged 2 to 9 who had a stem cell transplant for acute lymphoblastic leukemia, so the T cells may come from the graft donor.

The chain's CDR3 is CSVGSGVGANVLTF. CDR3 sequence (DNA): TGCAGCGTGGGGTCAGGGGTTGGGGCCAACGTCCTGACTTTC. The chain joins TRBV29-1 to TRBJ2-6; D is perhaps TRBD1 (6 bases). V shed 6 bases and J shed 3 bases, with 12 bases lying between them. CDR1 and CDR2 from the germline V gene are SQVTM and ANQGSEA. There are 14 residues in the CDR3.

The chain employs TRBV12-3 or TRBV12-4 and TRBJ1-2; no clear D gene. The CDR3 consists of 13 residues. The V end was cut by 7 bases, the J end by 2 bases, with 11 bases between. The CDR3 is CASIFDGNYGYTF. DNA of the CDR3: TGTGCCAGCATCTTCGACGGAAACTATGGCTACACCTTC.

This chain uses TRBV5-6 with TRBJ2-7, with 12 bases that match TRBD2. Germline CDR1 is SGHDT and CDR2 is YYEEEE. Trimming cost V 2 bases and J 5 bases; bases outside gene matches: 5. CDR3 length: 15 residues. The CDR3 nucleotides read TGTGCCAGCAGCTTCCTAGCGGGGGGGTTCCACGAGCAGTACTTC. As protein: CASSFLAGGFHEQYF.

The V call is TRBV11-2, the J call TRBJ2-5; D possibly matches TRBD1 or TRBD2 (6 bases each). This CDR3 region has 16 residues. Trimming stripped 5 bases from V and 5 bases from J, with 21 bases between. The germline V gene encodes CDR1 SGHAT and CDR2 FQNNGV. Written as DNA, the CDR3 is TGTGCCAGCAGCCGTTACGACGGGGGCCCCCGGGAGACCCAGTACTTC. Its translation: CASSRYDGGPRETQYF.

Many counts were recorded for this clonotype. V gene TRBV12-3 or TRBV12-4 combines with J gene TRBJ1-1; D unresolved. The CDR3 loop spans 13 amino acids. With 7 bases removed from V and 8 bases from J, the gap between germline ends came to 17 bases. The CDR3 spells CASIGRGGMEAFF. The CDR3 bases are TGTGCCAGCATCGGGAGAGGCGGTATGGAAGCTTTCTTT.

This clonotype was counted only a few times. V gene TRBV5-1 combines with J gene TRBJ2-7; 8 nucleotides match TRBD1. There are 17 residues in the CDR3. J lost 3 bases, V lost 3 bases, and 14 bases had no gene match. In germline, CDR1 is SGHRS, CDR2 YFSETQ. CDR3 nucleotide sequence: TGCGCCAGCAGCTCCCAATTTCGGACAGGGCCGGTCTACGAGCAGTACTTC. It codes for CASSSQFRTGPVYEQYF.

The chain couples TRBV27 to TRBJ2-2, with unresolved D. The germline V and J ends were trimmed by 3 bases and 3 bases, with 2 bases remaining between them. The V gene's germline CDR1 is MNHEY and CDR2 SMNVEV (reference sequence). CDR3 length: 12 residues. As DNA, the CDR3 is TGTGCCAGCAGTTTCGACACCGGGGAGCTGTTTTTT. Translating it yields CASSFDTGELFF.

The genes are TRBV5-5 and TRBJ2-2, with 9 bases fitting TRBD1. The V gene's germline CDR1 is SGHKS and CDR2 YYEKEE (reference sequence). The CDR3 consists of 15 residues. The trim removed 0 bases at V and 6 bases at J, leaving 3 bases unmatched. The CDR3, as DNA: TGTGCCAGCAGCTTGGAATGGACAGGGGCCGGGGAGCTGTTTTTT. It encodes CASSLEWTGAGELFF.

This clonotype was seen only a few times. V and J are TRBV12-3 or TRBV12-4 and TRBJ1-1; 8 nucleotides line up with TRBD1. The CDR3 has 16 residues. Trimming at V came to 5 bases and at J to 0 bases, leaving 8 bases not matched to a gene. The CDR3 region has the DNA TGTGCCAGCAGTCCCCTTGGACAGGGATTGAACACTGAAGCTTTCTTT. Translated, it gives CASSPLGQGLNTEAFF.

This clonotype occurred a few times. The chain carries TRBV12-3 or TRBV12-4 and TRBJ2-3; D may match TRBD1 or TRBD2 (6 bases each). This CDR3 has 16 amino acids. Trimming removed 5 bases from V and 4 bases from J, with 19 bases in between. CDR3 sequence: CASSPRSGGGPDTQYF. CDR3 bases: TGTGCCAGCAGTCCCAGGTCAGGAGGGGGTCCAGATACGCAGTATTTT.

The rearrangement links TRBV10-3 to TRBJ2-7, with a tentative D call TRBD2 (6 bases). The CDR3 totals 15 residues. V shed 0 bases and J shed 2 bases, with 11 bases lying between them. The germline V gene has CDR1 ENHRY and CDR2 SYGVKD. In DNA form, the CDR3 reads TGTGCCATCAGTGAGTCGAACGGGGGAGCCTACGAGCAGTACTTC. Encoded protein: CAISESNGGAYEQYF.